This TCR beta chain stems from a study of blood T cell repertoires in COVID-19. Looking at the study overall: The origin of the acute and convalescent COVID-19 samples was the United States, Italy and Spain. T cells, B-cell-depleted T cells, or PBMCs supplied cDNA or gDNA.

The germline V gene has CDR1 GTSNPN and CDR2 SVGIG (reference sequence). The CDR3 is made up of 13 amino acids. Profiling relied on immunoSEQ multiplex PCR, and the TCRdb table lists in-frame clones only, not all of them. The data hold approximately 120,000 clones, with about 86% observed a single time. About this clone: One end of the junction varies from germline; a read error may be responsible.

The TCR was taken from a man older than 75 with active or convalescent COVID-19. The chain carries TRBV30 and TRBJ2-7; a possible D gene is TRBD1 (6 bases). Source material: peripheral blood. CDR3 coding DNA: TGTGCCTGGAGATGGGGGCACTCCAACGAGCAGTACTTC. Protein product: CAWRWGHSNEQYF.